Listed below are T cell receptor beta chains from one sample, sequenced in a study of blood T cell repertoires in COVID-19. Produced via immunoSEQ multiplex PCR; TCRdb's table is partial and in-frame only. Of about 180,000 clones listed, 86% are singletons. The sample taken for sequencing was PBMCs or T cells enriched from blood (not recorded which). The receptors come from a woman aged 25 to 39 who had recovered from COVID-19. Each CDR3 is given with its conserved first and last residue. The D gene is left open where the match is weak. A clone size is listed for some rows: how often the clone was seen (once, few, many), or a class if it is expanded.

j_call v_call clone_size d_call cdr3_nt cdr3_aa
TRBJ2-5 TRBV3-1/TRBV3-2 . TRBD2 TGTGCCAGCAGCCAAGCAAGCCCGGGGGGGGAGACCCAGTACTTC CASSQASPGGETQYF
TRBJ1-5 TRBV30 few . TGTGCCTGGAATTGGGGGCAGGGAAATCAGCCCCAGCATTTT CAWNWGQGNQPQHF
TRBJ1-5 TRBV6-4 once . TGTGCCAGCAGGGAAGACAGCCCGGGTGGTCCCCAGCATTTT CASREDSPGGPQHF
TRBJ1-1 TRBV3-1/TRBV3-2 . . TGTGCCAGCAGCCTACAGGGTTACACTGAAGCTTTCTTT CASSLQGYTEAFF
TRBJ1-5 TRBV7-8 few . TGTGCCAGCAGCTTAGAGAGGGCACAGCCCCAGCATTTT CASSLERAQPQHF
TRBJ2-7 TRBV7-8 once TRBD2 TGTGCCAGCAGCTTACTAGCGGCAAAACCCTACGAGCAGTACTTC CASSLLAAKPYEQYF
TRBJ2-7 TRBV5-6 . . TGTGCCAGCAGCGTTAGCTCCTACGAGCAGTACTTC CASSVSSYEQYF
TRBJ2-7 TRBV9 . TRBD1 TGTGCCAGCAGCGTATCTACCACAGGGGACGAGCAGTACTTC CASSVSTTGDEQYF
TRBJ1-1 TRBV11-3 . . TGTGCCAGCAGCTTAGATCCAGCGTCTCCCGAAGCTTTCTTT CASSLDPASPEAFF
TRBJ2-1 TRBV11-3 . TRBD2 TGTGCCAGCAGCCATCGCGGGAGCTCCTACAATGAGCAGTTCTTC CASSHRGSSYNEQFF
TRBJ1-5 TRBV19 . TRBD1 TGTGCCAGTAGCGCCCTCCGAAGACAGGGGTACCAGCCCCAGCATTTT CASSALRRQGYQPQHF
TRBJ2-2 TRBV6-6 . . TGTGCCAGCAGTCCCCTCGTCACCGGGGAGCTGTTTTTT CASSPLVTGELFF
TRBJ2-2 TRBV5-1 once . TGCGCCAGCAGCCCAGGCGGGTCAAAGCCCGGGGAGCTGTTTTTT CASSPGGSKPGELFF
TRBJ1-2 TRBV28 . . TGTGCCATCCCCGGTGGGCACAACCAAGGAGGCTACACCTTC CAIPGGHNQGGYTF
TRBJ2-2 TRBV2 . . TGTGCCAGCAATTTTCTTCCCACCGGGGAGCTGTTTTTT CASNFLPTGELFF
TRBJ1-5 TRBV2 . . TGTGCCAGCAGTGAAGGACAGGAGAGCAATCAGCCCCAGCATTTT CASSEGQESNQPQHF
TRBJ2-7 TRBV7-2 . TRBD2 TGTGCCAGCAGCTTAGGGCTAGCGGGAGCGAAGGAGCAGTACTTC CASSLGLAGAKEQYF
TRBJ2-5 TRBV15 . . TGTGCCACCAGCAGAGATACACGGGAGTCTTACTTC CATSRDTRESYF
TRBJ2-7 TRBV6-5 . . TGTGCCAGCAGTTACTCCCAGGGGTACGAGCAGTACTTC CASSYSQGYEQYF
TRBJ1-6 TRBV18 . . TGTGCCAGCTCACGGGGAGGTGAAAGCTCCTATAATTCACCCCTCCACTTT CASSRGGESSYNSPLHF
TRBJ2-1 TRBV11-2 . . TGTGCCAGCAGCAACCCAAGCCTGGGCGATCCAGGGTACAATGAGCAGTTCTTC CASSNPSLGDPGYNEQFF
TRBJ1-4 TRBV4-1 . TRBD1 TGCGCCAGCAGCCGAGAGGACAGGGCGCATGAAAAACTGTTTTTT CASSREDRAHEKLFF
TRBJ2-4 TRBV3-1/TRBV3-2 few TRBD2 TGTGCCAGCAGCCAAATCACTAGCGGGAGTAGAAACATTCAGTACTTC CASSQITSGSRNIQYF
TRBJ2-1 TRBV4-1 . TRBD2 TGCGCCAGCAGCCATAGCGGGAGTATAACGGATGAGCAGTTCTTC CASSHSGSITDEQFF
TRBJ2-7 TRBV7-8 . TRBD1 TGTGCCAGCACGGGACAGGGGAGCTACGAGCAGTACTTC CASTGQGSYEQYF
TRBJ1-2 TRBV3-1/TRBV3-2 . TRBD1 TGTGCCAGCAGCTTGGGACAGATCTATGGCTACACCTTC CASSLGQIYGYTF
TRBJ1-6 TRBV28 . . TGTGCCAGCAAGAGGGTCTCACTACAAAATAATTCACCCCTCCACTTT CASKRVSLQNNSPLHF
TRBJ1-4 TRBV5-1 . TRBD1 TGCGCCAGTAGCAGGGGGATAGGAGAAAAACTGTTTTTT CASSRGIGEKLFF
TRBJ1-1 TRBV7-2 . . TGTGCCAGCAGCTCCCAATCGAACACTGAAGCTTTCTTT CASSSQSNTEAFF
TRBJ2-7 TRBV19 few TRBD1 TGTGCCAGTAGTCCGAGGACAGGGCGCAGCAGGACCTACGAGCAGTACTTC CASSPRTGRSRTYEQYF
TRBJ2-7 TRBV19 . TRBD2 TGTGCCAGTAGTATTGGGACTAGCGGTTCCTACGAGCAGTACTTC CASSIGTSGSYEQYF
TRBJ2-7 TRBV5-1 . TRBD1 TGCGCCAGCAGCCCAAGGACAGGGGACGAGCAGTACTTC CASSPRTGDEQYF
TRBJ2-7 TRBV7-2 . TRBD2 TGTGCCAGCAGCCCCAGGACTAGCGGATCCTACGAGCAGTACTTC CASSPRTSGSYEQYF
TRBJ2-3 TRBV28 . TRBD1 TGTGCCAGCAGTGGAACCTACAGGGGAATCGATACGCAGTATTTT CASSGTYRGIDTQYF
TRBJ2-7 TRBV7-9 . TRBD2 TGTGCCAGCAGCCCGGCGGGGGGCGACCCCTACGAGCAGTACTTC CASSPAGGDPYEQYF